The following is a TCR beta chain sequence with its context. Use of 60 Vbeta and 13 Jbeta primers characterized the PCR. The data were produced by immunoSEQ multiplex PCR, yet TCRdb's version contains in-frame clones alone and is incomplete. The data hold approximately 150,000 clones, with 76% observed a single time. This record belongs to a study of cytomegalovirus exposure and HLA in healthy donors. From germline, CDR1 is SNHLY and CDR2 FYNNEI. This CDR3 is built from 14 residues. V lost 2 bases and J lost 4; bases outside the gene matches: 3. Input material: PBMCs. This clonotype was sampled from a man aged 35-49 years in good health and CMV-seronegative. The V and J genes are TRBV2 and TRBJ1-1; 8 nucleotides match TRBD1. CDR3 in DNA: TGTGCCAGCAGTGAACAGGGGGCTGGCACTGAAGCTTTCTTT. Translated: CASSEQGAGTEAFF.